This TCR beta chain was observed in a study of read filtering for tumor transcriptome and immune sequencing. Study information: Revised staging placed roughly 8 patients in R-ISS I, about 15 in II, roughly 7 in III. RNA-seq yielded only about 75 to 1,300 TCR reads, IR-seq about 4 to 10.27 million. Study-wide points: The sorted CD138-negative fraction was a mixed bone marrow immune population, not purified T cells.

V lost 4 bases to trimming and J lost 9 bases, with 10 bases between them. Germline V lookup: CDR1 LGHDT, CDR2 YNNKEL (reference sequence). CDR3 length: 12 amino acids. Every patient had bone marrow sampled while the disease was active. This library used roughly 400 ng RNA and molecular barcoded adaptors spanning alpha/delta and beta/gamma chains. Each CDR3 protein gets one entry after TCRdb re-called the reads with MiXCR. The data show approximately 58,000 distinct CDR3 sequences, more than 20% seen once. This clonotype was detected ten times or more. Its antigen is not identified. This TCR came from a donor at least 40 years old with multiple myeloma. The material sequenced was a population of CD138-negative cells sorted from bone marrow. The chain carries TRBV3-1 and TRBJ2-1; D remains unclear. The CDR3 loop reads CASSPLGGEQFF. The CDR3, as DNA: TGTGCCAGCAGCCCTCTAGGCGGTGAGCAGTTCTTC.